This is a list of T cell receptor beta chains from one sample in a study of blood T cell repertoires in COVID-19. TCRdb's table, derived via immunoSEQ multiplex PCR, lists solely in-frame clones and lacks some. This sample has under 300,000 clones; around 79% occur once, and the top ten carry over 3%. What was sequenced was peripheral blood. Receptors were obtained from an elderly woman with acute or convalescent COVID-19. The CDR3 runs from the conserved cysteine through the conserved F or W. D genes are given only for firm matches. Part of the rows lack a size; the others show once, few, many or a class for expanded clones.

- TRBJ1-2 TRBV4-3 - TGCGCCAGCAGCCAAGATCGGGTCTCAGGGCCCTATGGCTACACCTTC CASSQDRVSGPYGYTF
- TRBJ1-6 TRBV3-1/TRBV3-2 - TGTGCCAGCGGGGGGGTGGGGAGTGTTTCACCCCTCCACTTT CASGGVGSVSPLHF
- TRBJ2-3 TRBV5-6 - TGTGCCAGCAGCTTGCAAACAGATACGCAGTATTTT CASSLQTDTQYF
few TRBJ2-2 TRBV19 - TGTGCCAGTAGACCCGAGACCCTCGGGGCCGGGGAGCTGTTTTTT CASRPETLGAGELFF
- TRBJ2-5 TRBV19 - TGTGCCAGCCGGGACGGACAGTTAGGAAAGGAGACCCAGTACTTC CASRDGQLGKETQYF
once TRBJ2-7 TRBV4-1 TRBD1 TGCGCCAGCAGCCAGGGGGCCGGACAGGGCTACTACGAGCAGTACTTC CASSQGAGQGYYEQYF
- TRBJ1-1 TRBV19 TRBD1 TGTGCCAGTAGTGCCGGGACAGTGAACACTGAAGCTTTCTTT CASSAGTVNTEAFF
- TRBJ2-3 TRBV5-4 - TGTGCCAGCAGCTTGTGGGGGGAAGATACGCAGTATTTT CASSLWGEDTQYF
- TRBJ1-1 TRBV25-1 - TGTGCCAGCAGTGAAGTAGGGGGGGCGACTGAAGCTTTCTTT CASSEVGGATEAFF
- TRBJ1-1 TRBV7-2 - TGTGCCAGCAGCAACAAACATGGTAACACTGAAGCTTTCTTT CASSNKHGNTEAFF
- TRBJ2-2 TRBV3-1/TRBV3-2 - TGTGCCAGCAGCCAACGAGCGCTGAACACCGGGGAGCTGTTTTTT CASSQRALNTGELFF
once TRBJ2-3 TRBV19 - TGTGCCAGTAGCTTTATCCGCAGGGGCCCCACAGATACGCAGTATTTT CASSFIRRGPTDTQYF
- TRBJ2-1 TRBV7-2 - TGTGCCAGCTCGGGGAACTCCTACAATGAGCAGTTCTTC CASSGNSYNEQFF
- TRBJ1-1 TRBV19 - TGTGCCAGCAGGATCTGGGGGGACACTGAAGCTTTCTTT CASRIWGDTEAFF
- TRBJ2-3 TRBV9 TRBD2 TGTGCCAGCAGCGTAGGCGGTAGCGGGGGGGGGACCACAGATACGCAGTATTTT CASSVGGSGGGTTDTQYF
few TRBJ2-3 TRBV7-9 TRBD2 TGTGCCGGGACTAACACAGATACGCAGTATTTT CAGTNTDTQYF
- TRBJ2-5 TRBV18 - TGTGCCAGCTCCCGAAACTCACAAGAGACCCAGTACTTC CASSRNSQETQYF
few TRBJ2-7 TRBV9 - TGTGCCAGCAGCCCCGCGGACTGGCCCTACGAGCAGTACTTC CASSPADWPYEQYF
few TRBJ1-1 TRBV11-1 - TGTGCCAGCAGCTTAGTTGGTACCGGGACTGAAGCTTTCTTT CASSLVGTGTEAFF
once TRBJ2-5 TRBV5-1 - TGCGCCAGCAGCTTGGCGGGTTTAGAGACCCAGTACTTC CASSLAGLETQYF
- TRBJ1-2 TRBV5-1 TRBD1 TGCGCCAGCAGCTTGGACGGGACAGTTGGTAACGGCTACACCTTC CASSLDGTVGNGYTF
- TRBJ1-6 TRBV6-5 - TGTGCCAGCAGCCAAGGGGGATCCTATAATTCACCCCTCCACTTT CASSQGGSYNSPLHF
few TRBJ2-3 TRBV29-1 TRBD2 TGCAGCGTTAATCACGGGGGGGCAGATACGCAGTATTTT CSVNHGGADTQYF
- TRBJ2-7 TRBV11-1 TRBD1 TGTGCCAGCAGTGACAGAGGGACAGGGGGTCGCGAGCAGTACTTC CASSDRGTGGREQYF
- TRBJ1-4 TRBV27 - TGTGCCAGCAGTCAGCGAACTAATGAAAAACTGTTTTTT CASSQRTNEKLFF
- TRBJ2-1 TRBV4-2 TRBD2 TGTGCCAGCAGCCAAGATGGACTAGCCGCCTACAATGAGCAGTTCTTC CASSQDGLAAYNEQFF
few TRBJ1-4 TRBV6-5 - TGTGCCAGCAGTTACTCCCGGACAGCTAATGAAAAACTGTTTTTT CASSYSRTANEKLFF
- TRBJ1-1 TRBV19 - TGTGCCAGTACCAGACAGGCCCCGAGGACTGAAGCTTTCTTT CASTRQAPRTEAFF
- TRBJ2-6 TRBV7-3 - TGTGCCAGCAGGGCACCTGGGGCCAACGTCCTGACTTTC CASRAPGANVLTF
- TRBJ2-5 TRBV7-9 - TGTGCCAGCAGCTTAGTCCTGACAGTCCAAGAGACCCAGTACTTC CASSLVLTVQETQYF
- TRBJ1-2 TRBV5-1 TRBD1 TGCGCCAGCACCACGGCACAGGGGATCTCCCCCTATGGCTACACCTTC CASTTAQGISPYGYTF
once TRBJ1-1 TRBV19 - TGTGCCAGTTCACAGGGAAGAGGGAACACTGAAGCTTTCTTT CASSQGRGNTEAFF
- TRBJ1-1 TRBV25-1 - TGTGCCAGCAGTGGCTGGGGGAGGTCTGAAGCTTTCTTT CASSGWGRSEAFF
- TRBJ1-2 TRBV2 - TGTGCCAGCAGTGAAGGGAGGCAGTACTATGGCTACACCTTC CASSEGRQYYGYTF
- TRBJ1-4 TRBV5-1 TRBD1 TGCGCCAGCAGCAACGGGGACAGGGAAGGGGAAAAACTGTTTTTT CASSNGDREGEKLFF
- TRBJ1-2 TRBV14 - TGTGCCAGCAGCCAAGGAGACTATGGCTACACCTTC CASSQGDYGYTF
- TRBJ1-2 TRBV25-1 - TGTGCCAGCAGTGAACCGGGCCAGGGTGGGTACGACTATGGCTACACCTTC CASSEPGQGGYDYGYTF
- TRBJ2-2 TRBV7-9 TRBD2 TGTGCCAGCAGCCCGCGGGGGGCCCCCCTCTTGAACACCGGGGAGCTGTTTTTT CASSPRGAPLLNTGELFF
- TRBJ1-1 TRBV25-1 TRBD1 TGTGCCAGCAGTGAATCCGGGACAGCAGACACTGAAGCTTTCTTT CASSESGTADTEAFF
- TRBJ2-7 TRBV5-1 - TGCGCCAGCAGCTTGGCACTTCCAGGAGGGCATACCTCCTACGAGCAGTACTTC CASSLALPGGHTSYEQYF
- TRBJ1-6 TRBV5-4 TRBD1 TGTGCCAGCAGCGGGGGACAGGGGGATTCACCCCTCCACTTT CASSGGQGDSPLHF
- TRBJ1-3 TRBV3-1/TRBV3-2 - TGTGCCAGCAGCCAAGGCGTTGGGCCTGGAAACACCATATATTTT CASSQGVGPGNTIYF